This TCR beta chain emerged from a study of cytomegalovirus exposure and HLA in healthy donors. As for the study in general: A later analysis reported the 100 to 150 validation repertoires used the same platform as the approximately 700 first-cohort repertoires.

The protocol was immunoSEQ multiplex PCR, while the TCRdb copy is restricted to in-frame clones and leaves out a portion. The table has 130,000 to 150,000 clones, 85% to 90% seen once; the top ten hold 2.5% to 4%. Trimming removed 1 base from V and 10 bases from J; junction bases left unmatched: 11. Germline assignment: CDR1 SGHRS and CDR2 YFSETQ. CDR3 length: 15 amino acids. Overall study results and limits: The study designated 150 to 200 TCR beta chains cytomegalovirus-associated. As was reported, the classifier diagnosed cytomegalovirus status with high specificity and sensitivity. Three CMV-associated chains proved CMV antigen-specific in vitro.

Of note for this clone: The antigen remains undetermined.

Material: PBMCs. The sequence was collected from a woman aged 18-29 years in good health and CMV-seropositive. V usage is TRBV5-1 and J usage is TRBJ1-1, with 9 bases aligning to TRBD1. CDR3 DNA sequence: TGCGCCAGCAGCTTGTCCGGGACAGGGATGGATAGAGCTTTCTTT. Translation gives CASSLSGTGMDRAFF.